This entry features one T cell receptor (beta chain) sequence. Only in-frame clones appear in the TCRdb table, and some are missing; sequencing was by immunoSEQ multiplex PCR. The table has approximately 130,000 clones, roughly four fifths seen once. The CDR3 has 15 amino acids. With V trimmed by 4 bases and J by 3 bases, 4 bases remained unmatched. Germline V gene lookup returns CDR1 SGHRS and CDR2 YFSETQ. The entry originates in a study of blood T cell repertoires in COVID-19. V gene TRBV5-1 combines with J gene TRBJ2-7, with TRBD2 matching over 13 bases. This receptor was identified in a human donor in a cohort sampled during active COVID-19. The sample taken for sequencing was peripheral blood. Written as DNA, the CDR3 is TGCGCCAGCAGCGTACTAGCGGGGGGGTTCTACGAGCAGTACTTC. Its translation: CASSVLAGGFYEQYF. Full variable domain (outside the CDR3, taken from reference TRBV5-1 and TRBJ2-7): KAGVTQTPRYLIKTRGQQVTLSCSPISGHRSVSWYQQTPGQGLQFLFEYFSETQRNKGNFPGRFSGRQFSNSRSEMNVSTLELGDSALYLCASSVLAGGFYEQYFGPGTRLTVT.